These T cell receptor beta chains were read from a single sample in a study of blood T cell repertoires in COVID-19. Only in-frame clones appear in the TCRdb table, and some are missing; sequencing was by immunoSEQ multiplex PCR. The table has around 280,000 clones, 86% seen once. The sequencing input was peripheral blood. Receptors were obtained from a woman aged 25 to 39 who had recovered from COVID-19. Each CDR3 is given with its conserved first and last residue. The D gene is left open where the match is weak. Part of the rows lack a size; the others show once, few, many or a class for expanded clones.

V: TRBV7-8; size: .; J: TRBJ2-5; D: .; CDR3: CASSLPPGETQYF; DNA: TGTGCCAGCAGCCTCCCTCCGGGAGAGACCCAGTACTTC
V: TRBV5-1; size: .; J: TRBJ1-5; D: TRBD1; CDR3: CASSLEGTVNQPQHF; DNA: TGCGCCAGCAGCTTGGAAGGGACAGTCAATCAGCCCCAGCATTTT
V: TRBV9; size: .; J: TRBJ2-7; D: TRBD2; CDR3: CASSVDDSGRTNEQYF; DNA: TGTGCCAGCAGCGTAGACGATAGCGGGAGGACTAACGAGCAGTACTTC
V: TRBV19; size: .; J: TRBJ1-1; D: .; CDR3: CASSIGQINTEAFF; DNA: TGTGCCAGTAGTATAGGACAGATTAACACTGAAGCTTTCTTT
V: TRBV11-2; size: .; J: TRBJ1-2; D: .; CDR3: CASSLAGNIYGYTF; DNA: TGTGCCAGCAGCTTAGCGGGGAACATCTATGGCTACACCTTC
V: TRBV2; size: .; J: TRBJ2-1; D: .; CDR3: CASSEGLPEQFF; DNA: TGTGCCAGCAGCGAGGGACTCCCCGAGCAGTTCTTC
V: TRBV7-2; size: .; J: TRBJ1-4; D: .; CDR3: CASSLEATNEKLFF; DNA: TGTGCCAGCAGCCTGGAGGCAACTAATGAAAAACTGTTTTTT
V: TRBV6-6; size: .; J: TRBJ2-7; D: TRBD1; CDR3: CASSLDREGYEQYF; DNA: TGTGCCAGCAGTTTGGACAGGGAAGGCTACGAGCAGTACTTC
V: TRBV12-5; size: .; J: TRBJ2-7; D: .; CDR3: CASGFGMRGEQYF; DNA: TGTGCTAGTGGTTTTGGGATGCGGGGCGAGCAGTACTTC
V: TRBV4-1; size: .; J: TRBJ2-7; D: TRBD1; CDR3: CASSQWDRGNYEQYF; DNA: TGCGCCAGCAGCCAATGGGACAGGGGTAACTACGAGCAGTACTTC
V: TRBV28; size: few; J: TRBJ1-3; D: .; CDR3: CASSLEIQGSGNTIYF; DNA: TGTGCCAGCAGTTTAGAGATCCAGGGGTCTGGAAACACCATATATTTT
V: TRBV11-2; size: .; J: TRBJ2-2; D: TRBD2; CDR3: CASLSGSANTGELFF; DNA: TGTGCCAGCCTCAGCGGGAGTGCGAACACCGGGGAGCTGTTTTTT
V: TRBV15; size: .; J: TRBJ2-5; D: .; CDR3: CATSRGLETQYF; DNA: TGTGCCACCAGCAGAGGGCTAGAGACCCAGTACTTC
V: TRBV28; size: .; J: TRBJ1-6; D: .; CDR3: CASSLYRVYSPLHF; DNA: TGTGCCAGCAGTTTATACAGGGTTTATTCACCCCTCCACTTT
V: TRBV6-7; size: .; J: TRBJ1-4; D: .; CDR3: CASRGETGSTNEKLFF; DNA: TGTGCCAGCAGAGGGGAGACAGGATCAACTAATGAAAAACTGTTTTTT
V: TRBV4-1; size: .; J: TRBJ2-7; D: .; CDR3: CASSHPDSSYEQYF; DNA: TGCGCCAGCAGCCATCCCGACAGCTCCTACGAGCAGTACTTC
V: TRBV6-4; size: .; J: TRBJ2-1; D: TRBD2; CDR3: CASSRTSGGNEQFF; DNA: TGTGCCAGCAGCAGGACTAGCGGAGGAAATGAGCAGTTCTTC
V: TRBV28; size: .; J: TRBJ1-1; D: .; CDR3: CASTLGGGSTEAFF; DNA: TGTGCCAGCACCTTGGGCGGAGGGAGCACTGAAGCTTTCTTT
V: TRBV2; size: .; J: TRBJ2-2; D: .; CDR3: CASSEGRGNTGELFF; DNA: TGTGCCAGCAGTGAAGGCCGGGGGAACACCGGGGAGCTGTTTTTT
V: TRBV6-6; size: .; J: TRBJ1-5; D: .; CDR3: CASTLDRGNQPQHF; DNA: TGTGCCAGCACTCTAGACCGGGGGAATCAGCCCCAGCATTTT
V: TRBV11-3; size: few; J: TRBJ2-7; D: .; CDR3: CASSLTSRGEQYF; DNA: TGTGCCAGCAGCTTAACCTCTAGGGGTGAGCAGTACTTC
V: TRBV2; size: .; J: TRBJ1-3; D: TRBD1; CDR3: CAITAETTGGSGNTIYF; DNA: TGTGCTATTACCGCGGAAACCACAGGGGGCTCGGGAAACACCATATATTTT
V: TRBV3-1/TRBV3-2; size: .; J: TRBJ2-3; D: TRBD2; CDR3: CASSLQTSGGVDTQYF; DNA: TGTGCCAGCAGCCTACAGACTAGCGGGGGGGTAGATACGCAGTATTTT
V: TRBV11-2; size: .; J: TRBJ2-3; D: TRBD2; CDR3: CASTGGASGSTDTQYF; DNA: TGTGCCAGCACCGGGGGGGCTAGCGGTAGCACAGATACGCAGTATTTT
V: TRBV28; size: .; J: TRBJ2-7; D: .; CDR3: CASSFLLSSYEQYF; DNA: TGTGCCAGCAGTTTTTTACTTAGCTCCTACGAGCAGTACTTC
V: TRBV5-1; size: .; J: TRBJ2-7; D: TRBD1; CDR3: CASSFMTGSYEQYF; DNA: TGCGCCAGCAGCTTCATGACAGGGTCCTACGAGCAGTACTTC
V: TRBV5-1; size: many; J: TRBJ1-5; D: TRBD1; CDR3: CASSLTGGNQPQHF; DNA: TGCGCCAGCAGCTTGACAGGGGGCAATCAGCCCCAGCATTTT
V: TRBV24-1; size: .; J: TRBJ2-2; D: TRBD1; CDR3: CATSDSTGVYTGELFF; DNA: TGTGCCACCAGTGATTCGACAGGGGTCTACACCGGGGAGCTGTTTTTT
V: TRBV2; size: .; J: TRBJ1-1; D: TRBD1; CDR3: CASSGTGWYVNTEAFF; DNA: TGTGCCAGCTCCGGGACAGGGTGGTATGTGAACACTGAAGCTTTCTTT
V: TRBV5-4; size: .; J: TRBJ2-2; D: .; CDR3: CASSTTANTGELFF; DNA: TGTGCCAGCAGCACCACAGCGAACACCGGGGAGCTGTTTTTT
V: TRBV5-1; size: .; J: TRBJ1-1; D: .; CDR3: CASSLNRVARDTEAFF; DNA: TGCGCCAGCAGCTTAAACAGGGTAGCGCGTGACACTGAAGCTTTCTTT
V: TRBV3-1/TRBV3-2; size: .; J: TRBJ2-1; D: TRBD2; CDR3: CASSQLGSGRASGEQFF; DNA: TGTGCCAGCAGCCAACTAGGCAGCGGGAGGGCGTCGGGTGAGCAGTTCTTC
V: TRBV5-1; size: .; J: TRBJ1-1; D: .; CDR3: CASKPYLQGRAFF; DNA: TGCGCCAGCAAACCCTATCTACAGGGTAGAGCTTTCTTT